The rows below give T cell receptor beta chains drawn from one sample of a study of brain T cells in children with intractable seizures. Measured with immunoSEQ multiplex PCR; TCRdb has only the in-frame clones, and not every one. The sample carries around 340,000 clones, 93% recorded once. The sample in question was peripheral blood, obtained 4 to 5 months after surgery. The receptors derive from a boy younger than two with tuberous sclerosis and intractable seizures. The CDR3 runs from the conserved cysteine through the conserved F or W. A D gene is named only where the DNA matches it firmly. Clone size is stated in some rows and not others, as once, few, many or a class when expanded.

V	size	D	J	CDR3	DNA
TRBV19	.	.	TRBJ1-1	CASSMGRNTEAFF	TGTGCCAGTAGTATGGGTCGGAACACTGAAGCTTTCTTT
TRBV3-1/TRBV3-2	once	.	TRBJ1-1	CASSLFSTGGLNTEAFF	TGTGCCAGCAGCCTCTTCTCGACAGGCGGCTTAAACACTGAAGCTTTCTTT
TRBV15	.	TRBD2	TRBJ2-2	CATSSPSGPFTGELFF	TGTGCCACCAGCAGTCCTAGCGGGCCGTTCACCGGGGAGCTGTTTTTT
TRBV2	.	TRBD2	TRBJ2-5	CASSGGLAGLVETQYF	TGTGCCAGCAGCGGGGGACTAGCGGGGCTGGTGGAGACCCAGTACTTC
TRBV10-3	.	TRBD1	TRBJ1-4	CAAAGTANEKLFF	TGTGCCGCCGCCGGGACAGCTAATGAAAAACTGTTTTTT
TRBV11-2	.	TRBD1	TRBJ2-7	CASSLRTGNSYEQYF	TGTGCCAGCAGCCTCCGGACAGGAAACTCCTACGAGCAGTACTTC
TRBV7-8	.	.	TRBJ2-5	CASSLGHLETQYF	TGTGCCAGCAGCTTGGGACATCTGGAGACCCAGTACTTC
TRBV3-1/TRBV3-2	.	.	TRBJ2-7	CASSQKTSTYEQYF	TGTGCCAGCAGCCAAAAGACTAGTACCTACGAGCAGTACTTC
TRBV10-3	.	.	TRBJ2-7	CAISERLDSYEQYF	TGTGCCATCAGTGAAAGACTGGACTCCTACGAGCAGTACTTC
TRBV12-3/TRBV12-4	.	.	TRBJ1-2	CASSLGGDYGYTF	TGTGCCAGCAGTTTAGGAGGGGACTATGGCTACACCTTC
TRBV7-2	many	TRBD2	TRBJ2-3	CASSLGASGFTDTQYF	TGTGCCAGCAGCTTAGGAGCTAGCGGGTTCACAGATACGCAGTATTTT
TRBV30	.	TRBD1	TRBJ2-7	CAWSMDRGPYEQYF	TGTGCCTGGAGTATGGACAGGGGGCCGTACGAGCAGTACTTC
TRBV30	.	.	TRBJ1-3	CAWSQVRGNTIYF	TGTGCCTGGAGTCAGGTCCGTGGAAACACCATATATTTT
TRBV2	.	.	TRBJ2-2	CASSDPGELFF	TGTGCCAGCAGTGACCCCGGGGAGCTGTTTTTT
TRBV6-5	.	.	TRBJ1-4	CASRRGTPNEKLFF	TGTGCCAGCAGGCGTGGGACACCTAATGAAAAACTGTTTTTT
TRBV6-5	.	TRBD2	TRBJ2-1	CATTSGSIYNEQFF	TGTGCCACCACTAGCGGGAGTATCTACAATGAGCAGTTCTTC
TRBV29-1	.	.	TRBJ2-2	CSVEVTANTGELFF	TGCAGCGTTGAAGTAACGGCGAACACCGGGGAGCTGTTTTTT
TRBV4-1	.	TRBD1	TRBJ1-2	CASSQSETGQANYGYTF	TGCGCCAGCAGCCAAAGTGAAACGGGACAGGCTAACTATGGCTACACCTTC
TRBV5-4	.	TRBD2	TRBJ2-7	CASSLEGTSGYEQYF	TGTGCCAGCAGCCTGGAGGGGACTAGCGGTTACGAGCAGTACTTC
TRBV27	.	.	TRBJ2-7	CASSYGTPEEAYEQYF	TGTGCCAGCAGTTACGGGACTCCCGAAGAAGCATACGAGCAGTACTTC